This entry describes one TCR beta chain. Its binding antigen is unknown. Per-nucleotide qualities are absent, and no much larger clonotype sits a single base away. These data belong to a study of cytomegalovirus exposure and HLA in healthy donors listed by TCRdb under 2017. Background on the whole study: An earlier analysis of roughly 500 of the donors reported around 280 Gb of sequence data and 90 million to 120 million unique TCR beta sequences obtained from about 179 million T cells. The study combined high-throughput TCR immunosequencing, statistical association of individual TCRs with disease status, and machine learning to predict cytomegalovirus infection status. To study patterns of TCR occurrence, a later analysis re-analyzed previously published TCR beta repertoires from several hundred donors and added high-resolution HLA genotyping. An early release covering roughly 580 HLA-typed donors comprised approximately 300 gigabases of sequencing data and tens of millions of unique TCR sequences. A later genetic analysis used genome-wide SNP genotypes for about 55% of the 666 donors, treating that subset as a discovery cohort. Donor age, sex, ethnicity and CMV serostatus were compiled alongside the repertoire data. A handful of DR-DQ haplotypes were handled as single units for association and clustering because linkage in the cohort was strong. The aim of the study was to test whether cataloging public T cell receptors could identify signatures of past pathogen exposure. Among about 400 genotyped donors of the cohort, an average of roughly 230,000 unique TCR beta nucleotide sequences was sequenced per donor, of which 15% to 20% were non-productive. The number of typed donors differed by locus: about 629-640 for A, B, C, DRB1 and DQB1; 522 for DQA1; 606 for DPA1; and 400 to 480 for DPB1. Rather than using new phenotypic data, the later analysis identified candidate immune exposures from TCR beta sequences and from how often those sequences occurred across donors. Besides the first cohort of approximately 710 subjects, a separate validation cohort made up of roughly 120 different subjects was used. Class I and class II HLA loci were covered by the typing at four-digit resolution. The T cell repertoires of 550 to 850 subjects were profiled by immunosequencing and related to cytomegalovirus serostatus. An earlier analysis of approximately 580 of the donors used high-throughput TCR beta sequencing to judge whether each TCR beta V gene segment behaved as functional or pseudogenic. All discovery cohort repertoires had been generated using a single sequencing platform. Of the roughly 430 genotyped donors, 65% to 90% fell in the genetic ancestry cluster associated with self-reported Caucasian donors.

The library was produced with the immunoSEQ multiplex PCR assay. The multiplex PCR relied on a mix of 60 forward primers for TCR Vbeta segments and 13 reverse primers for TCR Jbeta segments. Amplification of the CDR3 region of rearranged TCR beta genes was performed with a multiplex PCR assay on genomic DNA. Amplified TCR beta libraries were sequenced as 87-base-pair reads on the Illumina HiSeq System. From the authors' description of their analysis: A later analysis tallied roughly 78 million unique TCR beta chains across the roughly 610 repertoires, and approximately 11 million of those chains were shared by two or more donors. A nearest-neighbor algorithm error-corrected the raw reads and collapsed the reads into unique sequences, merging closely related sequences to remove PCR and sequencing errors. CDR3 sequences were aligned to IMGT reference sequences to assign V, D and J gene segments. For a sequence to be retained, at least a six-nucleotide match to both a V gene segment and a J gene segment was required. Rearrangements were classified as productive when the CDR3 lacked stop codons and remained in frame with V and J, and all other rearrangements were classified as non-productive. CDR3 was defined according to IMGT convention as the region running from the second conserved V-encoded cysteine to the conserved J-encoded phenylalanine. The earlier analysis of about 610 of the donors excluded any sequence lacking an unambiguous match to a single V gene segment. An earlier analysis of around 600 of the donors classified V segments as functional when productive rearrangements were above 56.7% and as segregating when the standard deviation between donors was above 5%. To diagnose cytomegalovirus status from the catalog of TCR beta chain sequences, a statistical classification framework was built. V and J gene assignment, in a later analysis, came from comparing TCR nucleotide sequences with IMGT/GENE-DB human TR gene sequences. The TCRdist pipeline was used in a later analysis to assign CDR3 sequences and most-parsimonious VDJ recombination scenarios. In a later analysis, each TCR beta chain was defined by its CDR3 amino acid sequence together with its V-gene family, and reads without a unique V-gene family were excluded. A later analysis removed 550 to 650 highly shared, low-generation-probability nucleotide sequences to deal with suspected cross-contamination and a sequencing artifact. For each public chain, a later analysis derived a clonal expansion index from normalized ranks of inferred template counts within each repertoire. In a later analysis, generation probabilities were computed with a VDJ recombination model fitted to out-of-frame rearrangements, and the resulting probabilities were checked against IGoR. In a later analysis, hypergeometric tests were used to score TCR-TCR, TCR-HLA and TCR-CMV co-occurrence, with a repertoire-size bias correction applied to TCR pairs. In a later analysis, false discovery rates were estimated by permuting HLA or CMV assignments 20 times. In a later analysis, co-occurring TCRs were grouped using DBSCAN, and TCRdist sequence similarity was added for clustering within HLA-allele-positive subsets. Repertoires with fewer than 30,000 or more than 120,000 public chains, plus five repertoires with anomalous nucleotide sharing, were excluded from co-occurrence clustering. The table was pulled from immuneACCESS by TCRdb, which kept in-frame rearrangements only. Such tables lose some clones; where checked, under half of the loss comes from unresolved V genes, and the rest has no known cause. The V and J calls and clone size are taken from that table; D and trimming were inferred from the DNA. The sample has 35,000 to 45,000 clones on record, over 60% of them singletons. The ten largest clones add up to about 3.2% of the sample.

Results the study describes overall, beyond this receptor: A group of highly shared sequence variants was considered likely to be a technical artifact of the sequencing pipeline. In a later analysis, HLA-associated TCR beta chains showed more clonal expansion and lower generation probabilities than non-associated chains that were equally common. In a later analysis, most CMV-associated TCR beta chains were found to appear HLA-restricted, with HLA associations seemingly driven largely by CMV exposure. The study listed 150 to 200 TCR beta chains as associated with cytomegalovirus. Cytomegalovirus status was reported to be diagnosed by the classifier with high specificity and sensitivity in both the original and validation cohorts. According to a later genetic analysis, donors in an Asian-associated ancestry cluster had fewer N-insertions in productive TCRs than the approximately 700-donor mean. When HLA alleles, especially DR and DQ, strongly co-occurred, attributing TCR associations to individual alleles was difficult. A later analysis associated 15,000 to 20,000 TCR beta sequences with specific HLA alleles at a false discovery rate of 0.05. A few of the identified cytomegalovirus-associated TCR beta chains were confirmed in vitro to be specific for cytomegalovirus antigens. Immune exposure information for the cohort was limited to CMV serostatus. Roughly uniform sequencing depth across donors was assumed in presence/absence analyses, although this assumption may not hold. It was suggested by the authors that the approach could potentially be generalized to other disease states and immunological phenotypes. Across donors, most TCR sequences were observed very rarely, whereas some public TCRs were present in many individuals. In a later genetic analysis, a missense DCLRE1C variant was associated with V-gene and J-gene trimming of TCR beta chains, and the association was replicated in an independent cohort. A further reported finding was that TCR beta sequences accurately predicted the HLA-A and HLA-B alleles for most subjects in the first cohort. In an earlier analysis of 500 to 650 of the donors, most TCR beta V segments appeared in productive rearrangements about 87% or about 30% of the time, broadly matching IMGT annotations. Because counts were too low, roughly 18 rarely observed V segments, including chromosome 9 orphons, were left out of the earlier analysis of 500 to 650 of the donors. A later analysis reported that several top co-occurrence clusters appeared linked to parvovirus B19, influenza, CMV and Epstein-Barr virus. In this cohort, only TCR beta chains were sequenced, and detectable features were limited by the absence of alpha or paired-chain data. According to a later analysis, TCR association rates differed among HLA loci, with DRB1 alleles showing the most associated TCRs and HLA-C alleles showing the fewest. Correlated functional status among segregating V segments might reflect linkage disequilibrium, but an unknown experimental factor could not be ruled out. Because HLA typing was missing for some donors at each locus, association tests included only the typed subset.

The cohort was made up of 666 healthy bone marrow donors. At the time of sampling, all cohort members were nominally healthy, though unrecorded immune exposures were likely present. The donor tested CMV seronegative, placing the donor among the approximately 400 seronegative members of the cohort. Each donor provided a peripheral blood sample, and peripheral blood mononuclear cells were used for TCR beta sequencing. Genomic DNA was extracted from the blood cell samples with the Qiagen DNeasy Blood Extraction Kit. This receptor was identified in a woman in her 30s in good health and CMV-seronegative. Specimen: PBMCs.

The DNA is as follows: TGTGCCACCACAGGGGTGACGGACACCGGGGAGCTGTTTTTT. It encodes CATTGVTDTGELFF. In this chain, TRBV15 is recombined with TRBJ2-2; a weak D assignment points to TRBD1 (6 bases agree). The CDR3 contains 14 residues, cysteine and phenylalanine counted. Left in the record is the CDR3 DNA by itself, 42 bases read in frame from the first base. Trimming takes 7 bases from V and 3 bases from J, and the germline ends sit 12 bases apart. CDR1 LNHNV and CDR2 YYDKDF were looked up in the germline V gene (reference sequence).